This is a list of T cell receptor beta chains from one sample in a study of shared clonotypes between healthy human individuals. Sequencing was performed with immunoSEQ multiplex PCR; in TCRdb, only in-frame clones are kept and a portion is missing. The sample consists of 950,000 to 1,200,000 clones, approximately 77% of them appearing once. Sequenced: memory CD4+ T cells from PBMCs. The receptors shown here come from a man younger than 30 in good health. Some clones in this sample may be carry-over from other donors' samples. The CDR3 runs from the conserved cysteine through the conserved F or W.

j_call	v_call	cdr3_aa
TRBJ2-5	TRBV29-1	CSFWDIVGEQYF
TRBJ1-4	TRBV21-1	CASSKAQGSEKLFF
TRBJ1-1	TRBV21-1	CASSKEGGEAFF
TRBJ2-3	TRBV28	CASSPSRGLADTQYF
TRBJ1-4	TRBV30	CAGQTGGGTNEKLFF
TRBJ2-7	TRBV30	CAWSPGNEQYF
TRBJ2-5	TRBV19	CASSTQSGQETQYF
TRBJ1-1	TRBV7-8	CASSLVLDRGNTEAFF
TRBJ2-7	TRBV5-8	CASSLAGIHYEQYF
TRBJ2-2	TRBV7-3	CASSSLGANTGELFF
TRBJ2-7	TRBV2	CASGHPGRGEQYF
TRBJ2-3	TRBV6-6	CASSSPGQSTDTQYF
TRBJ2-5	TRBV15	CATSGQLKETQYF
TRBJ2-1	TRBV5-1	CASSLGAGAYNEQFF
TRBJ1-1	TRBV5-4	CASSPGEMNTEAFF
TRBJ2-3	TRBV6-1	CASSPWTGSTDTQYF
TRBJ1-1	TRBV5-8	CASSLGRVNTEAFF
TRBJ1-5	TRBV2	CASSFQSVGNQPQHF
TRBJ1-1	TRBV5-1	CASSYEGRGYTEAFF
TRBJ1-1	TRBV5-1	CASSLPGLNEAFF
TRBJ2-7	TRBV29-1	CSVIQGSYEQYF
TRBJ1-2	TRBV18	CASSPSGQGDYGYTF
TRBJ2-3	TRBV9	CASSVSGRMGDTQYF
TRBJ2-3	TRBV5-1	CASSSDASGNTDTQYF
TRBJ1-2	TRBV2	CASRRLREVNGYTF
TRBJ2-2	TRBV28	CASMTAMNTGELFF
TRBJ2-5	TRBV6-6	CASSYQGLADGETQYF
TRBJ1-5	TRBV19	CASSIISGAGQPQHF
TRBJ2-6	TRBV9	CASGPFVGANVLTF
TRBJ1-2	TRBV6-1	CASRGEGQDGYTF
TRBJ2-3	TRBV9	CASSVEAGEAADTQYF
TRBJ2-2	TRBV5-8	CASSLRVLADTGELFF
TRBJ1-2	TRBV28	CASSSSGSYGYTF
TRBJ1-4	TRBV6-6	CASSYRTGYDNEKLFF
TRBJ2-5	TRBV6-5	CASSPSDETQYF
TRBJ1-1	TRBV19	CASSFSRSHTEAFF
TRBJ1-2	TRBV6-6	CASRLTQGDYGYTF
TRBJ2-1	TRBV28	CASTLSGRAPGNEQFF
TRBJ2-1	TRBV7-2	CASSFGTGSYNEQFF
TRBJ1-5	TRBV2	CASRAGTGDGTQHF
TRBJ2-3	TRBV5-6	CASSYQAGLSTDTQYF
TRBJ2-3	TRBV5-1	CASSLGTPDTDTQYF
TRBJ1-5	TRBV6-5	CASSYGVGRNQPQHF
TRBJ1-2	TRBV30	CAWSPGGKGGYTF
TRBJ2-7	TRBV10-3	CATGTSASYEQYF
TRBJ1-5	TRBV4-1	CASSLDGTGREQPQHF
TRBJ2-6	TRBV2	CASRFGSGANVLTF
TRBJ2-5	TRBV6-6	CASSYLDTGVRYF